Described below is a single TCR beta chain sequence and its context. No antigen is known for it. TCRdb redid the calling of the reads with MiXCR, one entry per CDR3 protein. Of 830,000 or so distinct CDR3 sequences in the sample, about 30% were seen once. The entry originates in a study of T cell repertoires in cytomegalovirus infection. Study information: It was recently identified HLA-C-restricted and well-studied HLA-B-restricted CMV epitopes that the study used.

The origin of this receptor is a human donor in good health (CMV status not recorded). Some clones in this sample may be carry-over from other donors' samples. The material was cultured CD8+ T cells from PBMCs, obtained from culture after CMV antigen stimulation.

In DNA form, the CDR3 reads TGTGCCAGCAGCGTAGCTACCGATCAGCCCCAGCATTTT. This codes for CASSVATDQPQHF. The chain is built from TRBV9 and TRBJ1-5; D gene ambiguous. V dropped 0 bases and J dropped 5 bases, with 6 bases sitting between them. Germline lookup yields CDR1 SGDLS and CDR2 YYNGEE. The CDR3 has 13 residues.